This TCR beta chain was sequenced during a study of blood T cell repertoires in COVID-19. The repertoire was sequenced with immunoSEQ multiplex PCR; TCRdb's copy has only in-frame clones and lacks some. The sample holds 100,000 to 150,000 clones, about 89% seen once. The sequenced sample was peripheral blood. This sequence was found in a man aged 60 to 75 with COVID-19, enrolled during active disease.

The DNA for the CDR3 is TGTGCCAGCGACCCAGGGACATTTTCACCCCTCCACTTT. Amino acids: CASDPGTFSPLHF. V usage is TRBV2 and J usage is TRBJ1-6, with D possibly matching TRBD1 (6 bases). The ends were cut back, 8 bases at V and 9 bases at J, with 14 bases in the middle. The germline V gene has CDR1 SNHLY and CDR2 FYNNEI. There are 13 residues in the CDR3.